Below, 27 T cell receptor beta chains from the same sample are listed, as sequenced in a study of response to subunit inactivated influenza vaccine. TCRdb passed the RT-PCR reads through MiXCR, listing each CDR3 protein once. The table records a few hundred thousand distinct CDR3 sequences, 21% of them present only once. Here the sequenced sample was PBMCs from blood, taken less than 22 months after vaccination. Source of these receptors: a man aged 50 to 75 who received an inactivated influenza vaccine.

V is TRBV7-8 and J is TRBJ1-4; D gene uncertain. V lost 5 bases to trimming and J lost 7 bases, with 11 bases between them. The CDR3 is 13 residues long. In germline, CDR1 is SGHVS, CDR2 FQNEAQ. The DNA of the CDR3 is TGTGCCAGCAGCCGTGGTCGTGGTGAAAAACTGTTTTTT. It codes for CASSRGRGEKLFF.

The CDR3 region is CASSLARGQGAYEQYF. The CDR3, as DNA: TGCGCCAGCAGCTTGGCCAGGGGACAGGGGGCTTACGAGCAGTACTTC. The J gene is TRBJ2-7, the V gene TRBV5-1, with 12 bases fitting TRBD1. The V and J ends lost 0 bases and 4 bases, in that order; junction bases with no gene match: 5. Germline CDR1 reads SGHRS; CDR2 reads YFSETQ. The CDR3 totals 16 residues.

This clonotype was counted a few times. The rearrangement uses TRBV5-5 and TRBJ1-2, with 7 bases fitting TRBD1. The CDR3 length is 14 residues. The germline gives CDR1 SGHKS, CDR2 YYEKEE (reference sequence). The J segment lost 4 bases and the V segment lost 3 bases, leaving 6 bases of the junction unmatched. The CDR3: CASSSWDSGYGYTF. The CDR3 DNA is TGTGCCAGCAGCTCATGGGACAGCGGCTATGGCTACACCTTC.

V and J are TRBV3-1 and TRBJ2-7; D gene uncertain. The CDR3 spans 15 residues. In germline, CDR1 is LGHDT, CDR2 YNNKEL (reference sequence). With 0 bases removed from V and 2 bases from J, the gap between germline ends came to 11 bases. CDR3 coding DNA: TGTGCCAGCAGCCAAGAGGTGGGAAGTCCCTACGAGCAGTACTTC. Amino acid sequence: CASSQEVGSPYEQYF.

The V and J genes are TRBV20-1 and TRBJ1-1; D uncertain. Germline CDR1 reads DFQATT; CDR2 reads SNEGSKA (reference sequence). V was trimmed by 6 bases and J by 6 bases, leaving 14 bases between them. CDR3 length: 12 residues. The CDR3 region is CSAPSLVAEAFF. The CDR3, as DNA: TGCAGTGCCCCGAGTTTGGTGGCTGAAGCTTTCTTT.

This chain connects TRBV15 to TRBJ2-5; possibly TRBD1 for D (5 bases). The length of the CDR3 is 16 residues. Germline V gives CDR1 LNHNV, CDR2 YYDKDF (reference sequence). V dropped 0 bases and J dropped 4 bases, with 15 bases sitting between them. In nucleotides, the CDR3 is TGTGCCACCAGCAGAGATGTGGCCAGGGTGGGAGAGACCCAGTACTTC. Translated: CATSRDVARVGETQYF.

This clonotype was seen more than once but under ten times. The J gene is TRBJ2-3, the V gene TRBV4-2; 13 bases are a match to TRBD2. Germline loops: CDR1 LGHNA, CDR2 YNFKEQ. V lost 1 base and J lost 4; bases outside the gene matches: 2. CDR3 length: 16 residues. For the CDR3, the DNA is TGTGCCAGCAGCCAAGGACTAGCGGGGGGCCCAGATACGCAGTATTTT. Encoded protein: CASSQGLAGGPDTQYF.

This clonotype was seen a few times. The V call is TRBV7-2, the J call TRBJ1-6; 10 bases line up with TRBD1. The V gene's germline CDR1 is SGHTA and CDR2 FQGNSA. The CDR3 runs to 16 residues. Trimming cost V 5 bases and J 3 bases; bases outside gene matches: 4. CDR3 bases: TGTGCCAGCAGCCTGGACAGGGGGTTCTATAATTCACCCCTCCACTTT. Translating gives CASSLDRGFYNSPLHF.

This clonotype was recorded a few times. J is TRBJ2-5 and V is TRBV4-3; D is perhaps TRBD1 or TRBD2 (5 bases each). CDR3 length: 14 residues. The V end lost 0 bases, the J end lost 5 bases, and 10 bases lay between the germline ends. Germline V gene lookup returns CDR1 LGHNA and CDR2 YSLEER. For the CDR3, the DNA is TGCGCCAGCAGCCAAGATACGTGGGGGGAGACCCAGTACTTC. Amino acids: CASSQDTWGETQYF.

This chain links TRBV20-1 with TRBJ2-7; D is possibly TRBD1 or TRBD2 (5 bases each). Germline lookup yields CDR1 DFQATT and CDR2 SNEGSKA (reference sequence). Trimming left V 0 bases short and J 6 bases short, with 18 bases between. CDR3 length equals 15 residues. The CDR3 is CSARDMGVSRFEQYF. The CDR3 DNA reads TGCAGTGCTAGAGATATGGGGGTCTCCAGGTTCGAGCAGTACTTC.

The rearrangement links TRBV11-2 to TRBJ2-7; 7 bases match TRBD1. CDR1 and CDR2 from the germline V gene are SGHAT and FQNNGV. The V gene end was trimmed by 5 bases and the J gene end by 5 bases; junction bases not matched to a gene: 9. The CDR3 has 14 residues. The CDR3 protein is CASSPQTGNNEQYF. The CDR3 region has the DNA TGTGCCAGCAGCCCCCAGACAGGGAATAACGAGCAGTACTTC.

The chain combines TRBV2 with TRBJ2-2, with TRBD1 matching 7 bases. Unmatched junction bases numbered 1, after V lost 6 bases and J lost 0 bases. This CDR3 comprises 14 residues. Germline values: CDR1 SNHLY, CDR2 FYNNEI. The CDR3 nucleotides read TGTGCCAGCAGGGGACAGTCGAACACCGGGGAGCTGTTTTTT. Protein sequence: CASRGQSNTGELFF.

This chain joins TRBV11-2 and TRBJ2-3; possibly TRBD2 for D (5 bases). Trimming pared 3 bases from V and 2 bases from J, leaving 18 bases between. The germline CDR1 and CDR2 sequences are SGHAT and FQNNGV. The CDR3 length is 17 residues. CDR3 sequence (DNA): TGTGCCAGCAGCTTTCCTCCGACCGGGGAGAACACAGATACGCAGTATTTT. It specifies CASSFPPTGENTDTQYF.

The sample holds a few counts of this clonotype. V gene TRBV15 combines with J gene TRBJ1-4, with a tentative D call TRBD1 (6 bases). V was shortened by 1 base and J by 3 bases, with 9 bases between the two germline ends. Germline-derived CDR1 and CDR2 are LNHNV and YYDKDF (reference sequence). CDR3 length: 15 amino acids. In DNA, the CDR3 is TGTGCCACCAGCAGAGCGGCAGGGGCTAATGAAAAACTGTTTTTT. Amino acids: CATSRAAGANEKLFF.

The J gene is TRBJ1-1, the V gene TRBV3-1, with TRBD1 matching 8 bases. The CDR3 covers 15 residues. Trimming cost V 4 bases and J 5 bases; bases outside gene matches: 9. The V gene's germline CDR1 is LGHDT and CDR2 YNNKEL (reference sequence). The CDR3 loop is CASSPTGQGETEAFF. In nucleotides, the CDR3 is TGTGCCAGCAGCCCTACCGGACAGGGTGAGACTGAAGCTTTCTTT.

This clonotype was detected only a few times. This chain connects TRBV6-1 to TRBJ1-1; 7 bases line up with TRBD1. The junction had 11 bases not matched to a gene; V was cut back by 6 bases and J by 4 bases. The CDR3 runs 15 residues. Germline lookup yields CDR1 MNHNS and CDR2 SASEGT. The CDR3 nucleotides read TGTGCCAGCAGCAAAGGGGAGGGGGCGCCCACTGAAGCTTTCTTT. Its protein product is CASSKGEGAPTEAFF.

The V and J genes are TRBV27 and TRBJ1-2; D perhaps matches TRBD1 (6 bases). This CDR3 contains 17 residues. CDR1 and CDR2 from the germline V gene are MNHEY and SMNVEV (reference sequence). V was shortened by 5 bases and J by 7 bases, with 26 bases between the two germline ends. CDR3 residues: CASSPSGQHAFMSGYTF. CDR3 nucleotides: TGTGCCAGCAGTCCCTCCGGACAGCACGCATTTATGAGTGGCTACACCTTC.

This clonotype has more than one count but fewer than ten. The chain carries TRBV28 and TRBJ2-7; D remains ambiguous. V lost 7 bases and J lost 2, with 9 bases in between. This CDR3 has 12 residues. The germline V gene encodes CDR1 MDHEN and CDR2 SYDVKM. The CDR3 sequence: CASKGVPYEQYF. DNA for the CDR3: TGTGCCAGCAAGGGCGTCCCCTACGAGCAGTACTTC. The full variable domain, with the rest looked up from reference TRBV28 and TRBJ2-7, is DVKVTQSSRYLVKRTGEKVFLECVQDMDHENMFWYRQDPGLGLRLIYFSYDVKMKEKGDIPEGYSVSREKKERFSLILESASTNQTSMYLCASKGVPYEQYFGPGTRLTVT.

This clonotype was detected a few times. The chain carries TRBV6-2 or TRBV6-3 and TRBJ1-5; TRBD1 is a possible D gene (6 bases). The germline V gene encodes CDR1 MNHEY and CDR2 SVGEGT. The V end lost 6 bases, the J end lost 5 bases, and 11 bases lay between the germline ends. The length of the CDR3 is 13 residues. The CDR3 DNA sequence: TGTGCCAGCAGGGACAGACGGGATCAGCCCCAGCATTTT. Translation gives CASRDRRDQPQHF.

DNA for the CDR3: TGTGCCAGCAGCTTAGATCGGGTCGGGACAGGGCCGTTCGAGCAGTACTTC. It codes for CASSLDRVGTGPFEQYF. The J gene is TRBJ2-7, the V gene TRBV11-2; TRBD1 matches at 9 bases. V lost 0 bases to trimming and J lost 6 bases; unmatched junction nucleotides: 12. The CDR3 has 17 amino acids. Germline assignment: CDR1 SGHAT and CDR2 FQNNGV.

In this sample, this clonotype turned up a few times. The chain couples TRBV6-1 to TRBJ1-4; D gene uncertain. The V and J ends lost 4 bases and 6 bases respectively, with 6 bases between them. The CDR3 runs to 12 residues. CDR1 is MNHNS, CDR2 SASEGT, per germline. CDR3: CASSGSDEKLFF. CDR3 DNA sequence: TGTGCCAGCAGTGGAAGTGATGAAAAACTGTTTTTT.

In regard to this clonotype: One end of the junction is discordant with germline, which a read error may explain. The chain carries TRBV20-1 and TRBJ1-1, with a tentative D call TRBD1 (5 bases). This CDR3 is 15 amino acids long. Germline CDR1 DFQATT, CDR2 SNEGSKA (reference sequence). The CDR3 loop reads CSASSRVSRNTVAFF. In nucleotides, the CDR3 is TGCAGTGCTAGTAGCAGGGTATCTAGGAACACTGTAGCTTTCTTT.

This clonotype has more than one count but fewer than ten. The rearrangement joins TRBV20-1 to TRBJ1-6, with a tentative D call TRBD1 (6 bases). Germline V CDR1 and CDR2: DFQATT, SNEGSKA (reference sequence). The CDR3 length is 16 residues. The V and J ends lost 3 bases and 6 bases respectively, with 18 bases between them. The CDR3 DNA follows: TGCAGTGCTAGGGCCTCAAAACAGGGATTTAATTCACCCCTCCACTTT. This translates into CSARASKQGFNSPLHF.

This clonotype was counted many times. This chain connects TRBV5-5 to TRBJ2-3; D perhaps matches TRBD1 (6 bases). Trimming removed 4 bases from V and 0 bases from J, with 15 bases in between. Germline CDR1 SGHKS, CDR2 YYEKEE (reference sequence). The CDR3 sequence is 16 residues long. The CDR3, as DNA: TGTGCCAGCAGCCTCCTGACAGGAATTAGCACAGATACGCAGTATTTT. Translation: CASSLLTGISTDTQYF.

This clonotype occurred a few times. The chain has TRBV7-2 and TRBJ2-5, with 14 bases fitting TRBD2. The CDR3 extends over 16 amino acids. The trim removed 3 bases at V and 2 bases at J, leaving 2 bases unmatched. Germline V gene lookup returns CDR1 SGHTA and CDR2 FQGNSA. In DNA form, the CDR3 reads TGTGCCAGCAGCTTTGGACTAGCGGGAGGTCAAGAGACCCAGTACTTC. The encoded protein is CASSFGLAGGQETQYF.

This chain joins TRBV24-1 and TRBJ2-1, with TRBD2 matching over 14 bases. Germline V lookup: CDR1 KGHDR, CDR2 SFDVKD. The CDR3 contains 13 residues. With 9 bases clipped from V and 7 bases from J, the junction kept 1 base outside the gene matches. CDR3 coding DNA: TGTGCCACCGGGACTAGCGGGAGTAATGAGCAGTTCTTC. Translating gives CATGTSGSNEQFF.

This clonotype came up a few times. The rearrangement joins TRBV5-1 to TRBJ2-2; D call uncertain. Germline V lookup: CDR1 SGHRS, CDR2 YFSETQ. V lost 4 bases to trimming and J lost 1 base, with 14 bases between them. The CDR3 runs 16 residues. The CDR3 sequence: CASSPYTHGNTGELFF. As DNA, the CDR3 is TGCGCCAGCAGCCCATATACTCACGGGAACACCGGGGAGCTGTTTTTT.